The 26 T cell receptor beta chains below come from one sample, sequenced in a study of T cell repertoires in cytomegalovirus infection. The antigens of these receptors remain unknown. In TCRdb, the reads were re-called with MiXCR into one record per CDR3 protein. The repertoire has about 130,000 distinct CDR3 sequences, 20% to 30% of them found once; the top ten carry approximately 35%. Sample: PBMCs, sequenced either directly or after in vitro stimulation (not recorded which). The receptors were gathered from a human donor in good health (CMV status not recorded). Some clones in this sample may be carry-over from other donors' samples.

This clonotype has at least ten counts. The chain links TRBV7-2 to TRBJ1-2; D not certain. V was pared by 4 bases and J by 3 bases, with 9 bases between. This CDR3 has 13 amino acids. Germline V gene data show CDR1 as SGHTA and CDR2 as FQGNSA. The CDR3 DNA reads as TGTGCCAGCAGCTACCAGCCGGACTATGGCTACACCTTC. Its protein product is CASSYQPDYGYTF.

This clonotype was seen a few times. The V and J genes are TRBV7-9 and TRBJ2-7, with TRBD2 matching over 14 bases. CDR3 size: 17 residues. The V gene's germline CDR1 is SEHNR and CDR2 FQNEAQ (reference sequence). V was pared by 3 bases and J by 5 bases, with 9 bases of the junction left unmatched. The CDR3 DNA sequence: TGTGCCAGCAGCTTGGGACTAGCGGGAGTTCGGCGAGACGAGCAGTACTTC. Protein product: CASSLGLAGVRRDEQYF.

This clonotype was counted many times. The gene calls are TRBV10-2 and TRBJ2-6; D assignment may be TRBD1 or TRBD2 (5 bases each). The CDR3 contains 16 residues. V was trimmed by 8 bases and J by 0 bases, leaving 14 bases between them. Germline CDR1 reads WSHSY; CDR2 reads SAAADI. The CDR3 DNA follows: TGCGCCAGCTCGGGACCGATGGACTCTGGGGCCAACGTCCTGACTTTC. This translates into CASSGPMDSGANVLTF.

Many counts were recorded for this clonotype. This chain connects TRBV7-2 to TRBJ2-7; 8 bases fit TRBD2. Germline V lookup: CDR1 SGHTA, CDR2 FQGNSA. V trimming: 5 bases; J trimming: 4 bases; junction bases outside the gene matches: 7. The CDR3 runs to 14 residues. CDR3 DNA: TGTGCCAGCAGCCCAGCGGGAGCTAGTTACGAGCAGTACTTC. The encoded protein is CASSPAGASYEQYF.

The rearrangement joins TRBV30 to TRBJ1-2, with TRBD1 as a possible D gene (5 bases). The CDR3 is made up of 14 amino acids. The V end lost 2 bases, the J end lost 7 bases, and 17 bases lay between the germline ends. CDR1 is GTSNPN and CDR2 is SVGIG in the germline V gene (reference sequence). The CDR3 is CAWSKLGRDGGYTF. In DNA form, the CDR3 reads TGTGCCTGGAGTAAGTTAGGCCGGGACGGTGGCTACACCTTC. Together with reference TRBV30 and TRBJ1-2, the CDR3 gives the full variable domain: SQTIHQWPATLVQPVGSPLSLECTVEGTSNPNLYWYRQAAGRGLQLLFYSVGIGQISSEVPQNLSASRPQDRQFILSSKKLLLSDSGFYLCAWSKLGRDGGYTFGSGTRLTVV.

The genes are TRBV2 and TRBJ2-7, with D unresolved. The CDR3 consists of 12 residues. The ends were cut back, 0 bases at V and 3 bases at J, with 3 bases in the middle. CDR1 and CDR2 (germline): SNHLY, FYNNEI. CDR3 sequence (DNA): TGTGCCAGCAGTGAAGCGGACTACGAGCAGTACGTC. It codes for CASSEADYEQYV.

The rearrangement links TRBV12-3 or TRBV12-4 to TRBJ2-7, with 7 bases identical to TRBD1. With V trimmed by 6 bases and J by 5 bases, 19 bases remained unmatched. This CDR3 region has 17 residues. CDR3 in DNA: TGTGCCAGCAGCCCTATTCTTTCCGGGACAGTTGTTGACGAGCAGTACTTC. This encodes CASSPILSGTVVDEQYF.

This chain connects TRBV19 to TRBJ1-2, with D possibly matching TRBD1 (5 bases). Germline V gene data show CDR1 as LNHDA and CDR2 as SQIVND (reference sequence). The length of the CDR3 is 14 residues. Trimming cost V 3 bases and J 7 bases, with 15 bases left between them. CDR3 in amino acids: CASSMLQGFGGYTF. The CDR3, as DNA: TGTGCCAGTAGTATGCTCCAGGGTTTCGGTGGCTACACCTTC.

This clonotype appeared a few times. The CDR3 reads CASRGRNRGLRVPNVENYGYTF. For the CDR3, the DNA is TGTGCCAGCAGGGGGCGGAACAGGGGGCTGAGGGTCCCCAACGTGGAAAACTATGGCTACACCTTC. J is TRBJ1-2 and V is TRBV27; TRBD1 aligns across 9 bases. The V gene's germline CDR1 is MNHEY and CDR2 SMNVEV (reference sequence). Germline trimming cut 6 bases from V and 2 bases from J; bases unmatched to any gene: 28. The CDR3 has 22 amino acids.

The table lists this clonotype with many counts. J is TRBJ1-1 and V is TRBV6-2 or TRBV6-3; 7 bases align to TRBD1. Germline V CDR1 and CDR2: MNHEY, SVGEGT. The CDR3 spans 19 residues. V dropped 2 bases and J dropped 0; count of bases not matched to a gene: 15. CDR3 protein: CASSYPSTGISSMNTEAFF. The CDR3 region has the DNA TGTGCCAGCAGTTACCCCTCGACAGGGATATCTTCTATGAACACTGAAGCTTTCTTT.

The chain joins TRBV5-6 to TRBJ2-1; 7 nucleotides agree with TRBD1. Germline V gene data show CDR1 as SGHDT and CDR2 as YYEEEE. Trimming cost V 6 bases and J 4 bases; bases outside gene matches: 10. The CDR3 is 15 residues long. For the CDR3, the DNA is TGTGCCAGCAACGCCTTCGACAGGGAATACAATGAGCAGTTCTTC. Amino acids: CASNAFDREYNEQFF.

The V call is TRBV19, the J call TRBJ1-5; maybe TRBD1 (5 bases). CDR3 length: 16 residues. The germline V gene has CDR1 LNHDA and CDR2 SQIVND (reference sequence). Trimming took 6 bases from V and 4 from J, leaving 19 bases between them. CDR3 nucleotides: TGTGCCAGTAGCTCTCCCCTGGGGGGGGAAAATCAGCCCCAGCATTTT. This translates into CASSSPLGGENQPQHF.

This clonotype was counted a few times. V is TRBV6-4 and J is TRBJ2-1; TRBD1 matches 8 bases. Germline CDR1 MRHNA, CDR2 SNTAGT. The V segment lost 4 bases and the J segment 8 bases; nucleotides outside the gene matches: 7. The CDR3 runs 14 residues. CDR3 residues: CASSVGQGRDEQFF. CDR3 nucleotide sequence: TGTGCCAGCAGTGTCGGACAGGGCCGAGATGAGCAGTTCTTC.

The rearrangement uses TRBV4-1 and TRBJ1-2; tentatively, D is TRBD1 (5 bases). CDR1 MGHRA and CDR2 YSYEKL come from the germline V gene. CDR3 length: 16 amino acids. V was shortened by 0 bases and J by 8 bases, with 19 bases between the two germline ends. The CDR3 DNA reads as TGCGCCAGCAGCCAAGAAGGGGCAGGGAGGAGGGGAGGCTACACCTTC. Translated: CASSQEGAGRRGGYTF.

This clonotype came up a few times. The V and J genes are TRBV19 and TRBJ2-4; 7 bases map to TRBD1. The CDR3 consists of 14 residues. CDR1 and CDR2 (germline): LNHDA, SQIVND (reference sequence). Trimming removed 8 bases from V and 6 bases from J; junction bases left unmatched: 10. The CDR3 sequence is CASQTGTEGNIQYF. CDR3 DNA: TGTGCCAGTCAAACCGGGACAGAGGGAAACATTCAGTACTTC.

This chain links TRBV12-3 or TRBV12-4 with TRBJ2-2, with D uncertain. The germline V and J ends were trimmed by 4 bases and 5 bases, with 17 bases remaining between them. This CDR3 is 16 amino acids long. CDR3 protein: CASSWIVGQSTGELFF. The CDR3 bases are TGTGCCAGCAGTTGGATCGTAGGTCAGTCTACCGGGGAGCTGTTTTTT.

At least ten counts were recorded for this clonotype. This chain joins TRBV11-2 and TRBJ1-1; D remains unclear. Germline CDR1 SGHAT, CDR2 FQNNGV. The CDR3 extends over 14 amino acids. V lost 1 base and J lost 5, with 11 bases in between. The CDR3 is CASSLAGWRTEAFF. In DNA, the CDR3 is TGTGCCAGCAGCTTAGCGGGGTGGAGAACTGAAGCTTTCTTT.

The chain carries TRBV12-3 or TRBV12-4 and TRBJ2-1; D may correspond to TRBD1 or TRBD2 (6 bases each). With 6 bases removed from V and 7 bases from J, the gap between germline ends came to 16 bases. The CDR3 loop spans 14 amino acids. Here the CDR3 DNA reads TGTGCCAGCAGCCCGCGACTAGACAGGAATGAGCAGTTCTTC. It yields the protein CASSPRLDRNEQFF.

The rearrangement links TRBV2 to TRBJ2-2, with D unresolved. The germline gives CDR1 SNHLY, CDR2 FYNNEI. Trimming shortened V by 4 bases and J by 6 bases, and 15 bases separated the two germline ends. The CDR3 is 15 residues long. CDR3 DNA: TGTGCCAGCAGTGCAGGCCCCCTTCACGCCGGGGAGCTGTTTTTT. Translation gives CASSAGPLHAGELFF.

J is TRBJ2-1 and V is TRBV6-2 or TRBV6-3; 11 bases fit TRBD2. CDR3 length: 16 residues. Germline trimming cut 4 bases from V and 6 bases from J; bases unmatched to any gene: 8. Germline assignment: CDR1 MNHEY and CDR2 SVGEGT. DNA for the CDR3: TGTGCCAGCAGTTCCCCACTAGCGGGAGAGATCAATGAGCAGTTCTTC. Its protein product is CASSSPLAGEINEQFF.

V and J are TRBV5-4 and TRBJ2-4; TRBD1 matches 12 bases. The CDR3 totals 16 residues. The germline V gene has CDR1 SGHNT and CDR2 YYREEE (reference sequence). V was clipped by 4 bases and J by 6 bases; unmatched bases: 8. The CDR3 bases are TGTGCCAGCAGCCCTCCGGGACAGGGGGCATCAAACATTCAGTACTTC. It yields the protein CASSPPGQGASNIQYF.

Concerning this clonotype itself: One base away lies a much larger clone, so this may be a sequencing read error. The chain is built from TRBV10-3 and TRBJ2-1, with TRBD2 matching 8 bases. Trimming took 8 bases from V and 3 from J; bases not matched to a gene: 9. The CDR3 covers 15 residues. The germline V gene encodes CDR1 ENHRY and CDR2 SYGVKD. The CDR3 sequence: CAILDAGGLYNEQFF. Written as DNA, the CDR3 is TGTGCCATCCTGGATGCGGGAGGACTCTACAATGAGCAGTTCTTC.

This clonotype appeared a few times. The V call is TRBV5-1, the J call TRBJ2-3; 11 nucleotides agree with TRBD2. The CDR3 sequence is 15 residues long. V was pared by 4 bases and J by 8 bases, with 9 bases of the junction left unmatched. The V gene's germline CDR1 is SGHRS and CDR2 YFSETQ. The CDR3 nucleotides read TGCGCCAGCAGCGCCTCCACTAGCGGGGGCCTTACGCAGTATTTT. Protein sequence: CASSASTSGGLTQYF.

This clonotype was seen at least ten times. Written as DNA, the CDR3 is TGTGCCAGCAGCAATAGCGTGACCTACGAGCAGTACTTC. As protein: CASSNSVTYEQYF. The V and J genes are TRBV12-3 or TRBV12-4 and TRBJ2-7; D possibly corresponds to TRBD2 (5 bases). Trimming shortened V by 6 bases and J by 2 bases, and 11 bases separated the two germline ends. The CDR3 runs 13 residues.

The rearrangement joins TRBV5-1 to TRBJ2-2, with 8 bases that match TRBD2. The CDR3 runs 14 residues. After removal of 9 bases from V and 1 base from J, the junction contained 5 bases not matched to a gene. Per the germline V gene, CDR1 is SGHRS and CDR2 is YFSETQ. The CDR3 DNA sequence: TGCGCCACCACGGGACTAGTGAACACCGGGGAGCTGTTTTTT. This gives the protein CATTGLVNTGELFF.

In its sample, this clonotype was seen a few times. The gene calls are TRBV19 and TRBJ2-7, with D unresolved. Germline loops: CDR1 LNHDA, CDR2 SQIVND (reference sequence). The CDR3 is 13 residues long. Trimming stripped 7 bases from V and 0 bases from J, with 10 bases between. The CDR3 nucleotides are TGTGCCAGTAATCAAGGATTCTCCTACGAGCAGTACTTC. This codes for CASNQGFSYEQYF.